This T cell receptor (beta chain) derives from a study of ipilimumab plus nivolumab after autologous stem cell transplantation. Turning to the study itself: Both relapsed and primary refractory DLBCL were included. Study conclusions and caveats: The authors say TCR, Treg and microbiome findings warrant further study.

The table came from immunoSEQ multiplex PCR; TCRdb's copy has only in-frame clones and leaves some out. The sample lists 15,000 to 20,000 clones, more than 80% occurring once. V gave up 4 bases and J gave up 7 bases; unmatched junction bases: 12. The CDR3 has 15 residues. Germline assignment: CDR1 SGHVS and CDR2 FQNEAQ. Checkpoint therapy with ipilimumab 1 mg/kg began 14 to 28 days after transplant. This clone has only a few counts. Its antigen is undetermined. This clonotype was sampled from a male donor with diffuse large B-cell lymphoma. The chain couples TRBV7-8 to TRBJ1-2; the match to TRBD1 covers 7 bases. Sample: PBMCs, taken in a trial of ipilimumab plus nivolumab as post-transplant consolidation. CDR3 nucleotide sequence: TGTGCCAGCAGCTCGATACAGGGGCCGAATGCTGGCTACACCTTC. This sequence encodes CASSSIQGPNAGYTF.